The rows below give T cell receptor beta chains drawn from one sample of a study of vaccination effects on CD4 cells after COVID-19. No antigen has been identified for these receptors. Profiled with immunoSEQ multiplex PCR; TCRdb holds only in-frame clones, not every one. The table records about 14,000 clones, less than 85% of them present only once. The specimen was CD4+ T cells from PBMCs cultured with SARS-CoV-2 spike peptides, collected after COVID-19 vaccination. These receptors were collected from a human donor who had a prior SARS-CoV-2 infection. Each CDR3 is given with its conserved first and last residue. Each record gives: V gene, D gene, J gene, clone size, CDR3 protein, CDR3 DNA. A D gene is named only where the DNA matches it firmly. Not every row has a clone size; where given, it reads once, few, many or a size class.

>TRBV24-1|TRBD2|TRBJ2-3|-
CATEASGRDTDTQYF
TGTGCCACCGAAGCTAGCGGGAGGGATACAGATACGCAGTATTTT
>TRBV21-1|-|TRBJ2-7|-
CASSKVGQGKGQYF
TGTGCCAGCAGCAAAGTCGGACAGGGGAAAGGGCAGTACTTC
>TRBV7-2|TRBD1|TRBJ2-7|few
CASSLSGTVEYEQYF
TGTGCCAGCAGCTTGTCCGGGACAGTAGAGTACGAGCAGTACTTC
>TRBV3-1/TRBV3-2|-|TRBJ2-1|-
CASSQDRAGAHTINNEQFF
TGTGCCAGCAGCCAAGATAGGGCGGGCGCTCATACAATAAACAATGAGCAGTTCTTC
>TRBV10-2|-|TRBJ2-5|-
CASGLSTWETQYF
TGCGCCAGCGGTCTTAGTACCTGGGAGACCCAGTACTTC
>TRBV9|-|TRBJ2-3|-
CASSPSETDTQYF
TGTGCCAGCAGTCCTAGCGAGACAGATACGCAGTATTTT
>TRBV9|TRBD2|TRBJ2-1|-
CASSVSGTSGSNEQFF
TGTGCCAGCAGCGTCTCCGGGACTAGCGGGAGCAATGAGCAGTTCTTC
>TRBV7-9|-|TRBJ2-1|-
CASSLGTWGEQFF
TGTGCCAGCAGCTTAGGGACGTGGGGTGAGCAGTTCTTC
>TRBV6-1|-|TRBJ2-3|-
CASSEIRTDTQYF
TGTGCCAGCAGTGAAATTCGTACAGATACGCAGTATTTT
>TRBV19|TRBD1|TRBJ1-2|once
CASSTTLGQAHYGYTF
TGTGCCAGTAGTACCACCCTAGGACAGGCCCACTATGGCTACACCTTC
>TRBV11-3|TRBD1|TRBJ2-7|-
CASSWIGTAYEQYF
TGTGCCAGCAGCTGGATTGGGACAGCGTACGAGCAGTACTTC
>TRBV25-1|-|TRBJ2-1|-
CASSDHVLLMSGEDEQFF
TGTGCCAGCAGTGATCATGTACTATTGATGTCTGGCGAAGATGAGCAGTTCTTC
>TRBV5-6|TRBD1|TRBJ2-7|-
CASSPLGQALFYEQYF
TGTGCCAGCAGCCCCCTGGGACAGGCACTTTTCTACGAGCAGTACTTC
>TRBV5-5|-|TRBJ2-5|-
CASSIGPSQETQYF
TGTGCCAGCAGCATCGGACCGAGTCAAGAGACCCAGTACTTC
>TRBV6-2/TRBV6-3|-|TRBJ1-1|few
CASSTNTEAFF
TGTGCCAGCAGCACGAACACTGAAGCTTTCTTT
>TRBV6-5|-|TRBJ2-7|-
CASSYDIAGEQYF
TGTGCCAGCAGTTACGACATCGCGGGGGAGCAGTACTTC
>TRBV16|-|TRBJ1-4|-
CASSRSGVVNEKLFF
TGTGCCAGCAGCCGATCAGGGGTCGTCAATGAAAAACTGTTTTTT
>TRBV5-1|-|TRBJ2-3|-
CARPEGGHRTDTQYF
TGCGCCCGGCCGGAGGGGGGGCACCGCACAGATACGCAGTATTTT
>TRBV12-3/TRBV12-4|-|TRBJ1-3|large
CASSLSPGNTIYF
TGTGCCAGCAGTTTGAGCCCTGGGAACACCATATATTTT
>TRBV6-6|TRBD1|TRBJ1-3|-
CASRRGLEGNTIYF
TGTGCCAGCAGGAGGGGGCTGGAAGGTAACACCATATATTTT
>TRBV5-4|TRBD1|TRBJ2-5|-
CASSLDRDRVRETQYF
TGTGCCAGCAGCTTAGACCGGGACAGGGTGAGAGAGACCCAGTACTTC
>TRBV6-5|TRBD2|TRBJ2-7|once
CASSYAFAGGFYEQYF
TGTGCCAGCAGTTACGCTTTCGCGGGAGGATTCTACGAGCAGTACTTC
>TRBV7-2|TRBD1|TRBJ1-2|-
CASSWTGVTLYGYTF
TGTGCCAGCAGCTGGACAGGGGTTACCCTTTATGGCTACACCTTC
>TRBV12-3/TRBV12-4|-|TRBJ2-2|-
CASTHAAGELFF
TGTGCCAGCACTCATGCCGCCGGGGAGCTGTTTTTT
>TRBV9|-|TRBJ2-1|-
CASSVGTYNEQFF
TGTGCCAGCAGCGTAGGAACGTACAATGAGCAGTTCTTC
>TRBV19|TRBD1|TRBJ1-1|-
CASSRMDRGRVAFF
TGTGCCAGTAGTCGGATGGACAGGGGGCGCGTGGCTTTCTTT
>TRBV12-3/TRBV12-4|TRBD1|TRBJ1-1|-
CASSTGGMKAFF
TGTGCCAGCAGTACAGGGGGGATGAAAGCTTTCTTT
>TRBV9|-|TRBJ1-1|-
CASSSLGGRLTEAFF
TGTGCCAGCAGCTCCCTAGGGGGAAGACTCACTGAAGCTTTCTTT
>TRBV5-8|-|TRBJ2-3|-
CASSWGWGDTQYF
TGTGCCAGCAGCTGGGGGTGGGGAGATACGCAGTATTTT
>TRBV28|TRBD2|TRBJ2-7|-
CASGSAGRNYEQYF
TGTGCCAGCGGGTCAGCGGGGAGGAACTACGAGCAGTACTTC
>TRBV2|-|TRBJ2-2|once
CASSLTRGDTGELFF
TGTGCCAGCAGCCTAACTCGAGGGGATACCGGGGAGCTGTTTTTT
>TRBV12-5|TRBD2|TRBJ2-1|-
CASGPISGGSSYNEQFF
TGTGCTAGTGGTCCGATCAGCGGGGGGAGCTCCTACAATGAGCAGTTCTTC
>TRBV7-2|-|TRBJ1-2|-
CASSHDSTYGYTF
TGTGCCAGCAGCCACGACAGCACGTATGGCTACACCTTC
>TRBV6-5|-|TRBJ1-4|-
CASRGTDEKLFF
TGTGCCAGTCGAGGGACGGACGAAAAGCTGTTTTTT
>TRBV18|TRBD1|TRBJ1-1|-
CASSPTGTGGTEAFF
TGTGCCAGCTCACCAACCGGGACAGGGGGCACTGAAGCTTTCTTT
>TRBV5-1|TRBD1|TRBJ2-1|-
CASSLDRGRAEQFF
TGCGCCAGCAGCCTGGACAGGGGGCGGGCTGAGCAGTTCTTC
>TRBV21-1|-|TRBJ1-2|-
CASSILEGNYGYTF
TGTGCCAGCAGCATATTGGAGGGGAACTATGGCTACACCTTC
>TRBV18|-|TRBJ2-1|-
CASSPISGPNEQFF
TGTGCCAGCTCACCAATCAGCGGACCCAATGAGCAGTTCTTC
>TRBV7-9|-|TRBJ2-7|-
CASSPRRGSYEQYF
TGTGCCAGCAGCCCAAGGAGGGGCTCCTACGAGCAGTACTTC
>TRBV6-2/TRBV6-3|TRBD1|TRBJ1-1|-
CASSYLPLTGTRKNTEAFF
TGTGCCAGCAGTTACCTCCCACTGACAGGGACCAGAAAGAACACTGAAGCTTTCTTT
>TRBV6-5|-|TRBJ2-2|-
CASKEGGGTGELFF
TGTGCCAGCAAGGAGGGGGGCGGGACCGGGGAGCTGTTTTTT
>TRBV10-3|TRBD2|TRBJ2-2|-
CAISGGTSGLNTGELFF
TGTGCCATCAGTGGGGGGACTAGCGGACTGAACACCGGGGAGCTGTTTTTT
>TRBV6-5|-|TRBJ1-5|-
CASSSGLEAQHF
TGTGCCAGCAGTTCTGGTTTGGAGGCCCAGCATTTT
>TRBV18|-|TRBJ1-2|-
CASSPGPRTEYYGYTF
TGTGCCAGCTCACCAGGTCCGAGGACAGAATATTATGGCTACACCTTC
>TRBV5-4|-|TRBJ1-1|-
CASSSAGRRAEAFF
TGTGCCAGCAGTTCGGCCGGGAGGCGGGCTGAAGCTTTCTTT
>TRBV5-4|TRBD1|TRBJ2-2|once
CASSPGGSANTGELFF
TGTGCCAGCAGCCCAGGGGGATCCGCGAACACCGGGGAGCTGTTTTTT
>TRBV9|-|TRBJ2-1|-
CASSPLFGRGYNEQFF
TGTGCCAGCAGCCCCCTGTTTGGCAGGGGCTACAATGAGCAGTTCTTC
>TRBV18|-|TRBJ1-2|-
CASSPQPGSNYGYTF
TGTGCCAGCTCACCACAACCCGGGTCAAACTATGGCTACACCTTC
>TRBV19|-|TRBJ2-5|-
CASSRRNVETQYF
TGTGCCAGTAGTAGAAGGAACGTGGAGACCCAGTACTTC